The sequence of this TCR beta chain was determined in a study of control samples from healthy donors and cancer patients. This table comes from immunoSEQ multiplex PCR, and its TCRdb copy is limited to in-frame clones, with some not included. The data contain over 150,000 clones, more than 85% of them seen just once; the ten biggest clones take up roughly 2%. CDR1 and CDR2 from the germline V gene are SGHKS and YYEKEE (reference sequence). V was pared by 5 bases and J by 4 bases, with 7 bases between. The CDR3 runs 12 residues. Sample: blood. This clonotype was obtained from a woman between 35 and 50 years old in good health. The chain is built from TRBV5-5 and TRBJ2-1; no clear D gene. The CDR3 reads CASSSGYNEQFF. CDR3 DNA: TGTGCCAGCAGTTCAGGATACAATGAGCAGTTCTTC.